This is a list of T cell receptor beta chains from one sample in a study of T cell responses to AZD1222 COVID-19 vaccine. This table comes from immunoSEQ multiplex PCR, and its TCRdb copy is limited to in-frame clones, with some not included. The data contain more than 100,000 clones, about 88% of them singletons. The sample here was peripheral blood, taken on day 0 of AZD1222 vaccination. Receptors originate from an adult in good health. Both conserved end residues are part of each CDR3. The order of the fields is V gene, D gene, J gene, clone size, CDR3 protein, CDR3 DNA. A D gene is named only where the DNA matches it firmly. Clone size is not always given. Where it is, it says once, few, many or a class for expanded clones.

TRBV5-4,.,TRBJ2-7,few,CASSLGYRAGEQYF,TGTGCCAGCAGCTTGGGGTACAGGGCGGGGGAGCAGTACTTC
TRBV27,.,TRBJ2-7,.,CASRSITGSSYEQYF,TGTGCCAGCAGAAGTATCACAGGGAGCTCCTACGAGCAGTACTTC
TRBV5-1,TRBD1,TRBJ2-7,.,CASSLVDRGLYEQYF,TGCGCCAGCAGCTTGGTTGACAGGGGTCTTTACGAGCAGTACTTC
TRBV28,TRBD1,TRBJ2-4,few,CASSGDRGINIQYF,TGTGCCAGCAGTGGGGACAGGGGTATAAACATTCAGTACTTC
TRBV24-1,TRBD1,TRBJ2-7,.,CATSEPGTGSEQYF,TGTGCCACCAGTGAGCCCGGGACAGGAAGCGAGCAGTACTTC
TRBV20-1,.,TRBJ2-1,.,CSAHGPNEQFF,TGCAGTGCCCACGGGCCCAATGAGCAGTTCTTC
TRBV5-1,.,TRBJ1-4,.,CASSLSGGATNEKLFF,TGCGCCAGCAGCTTGAGCGGGGGTGCTACTAATGAAAAACTGTTTTTT
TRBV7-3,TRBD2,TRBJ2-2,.,CASSPMTSPGELFF,TGTGCCAGCAGCCCAATGACTAGCCCCGGGGAGCTGTTTTTT
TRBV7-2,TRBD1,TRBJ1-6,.,CASSFIRGQGGSPLHF,TGTGCCAGCAGCTTCATAAGGGGACAGGGGGGGTCACCCCTCCACTTT
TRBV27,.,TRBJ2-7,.,CASSLGVVPYEQYF,TGTGCCAGCAGTTTAGGGGTAGTACCCTACGAGCAGTACTTC
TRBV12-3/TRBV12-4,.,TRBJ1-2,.,CASSPQAGFGYTF,TGTGCCAGCAGTCCCCAGGCGGGGTTTGGCTACACCTTC
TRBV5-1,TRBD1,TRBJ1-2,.,CASSTGEGYGYTF,TGCGCCAGCAGCACAGGGGAAGGCTATGGCTACACCTTC
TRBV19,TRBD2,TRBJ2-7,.,CASSTPGLAGEQYF,TGTGCCAGTAGTACACCGGGACTAGCGGGCGAGCAGTACTTC
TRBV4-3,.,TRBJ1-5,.,CASSQGYSNQPQHF,TGCGCCAGCAGCCAGGGGTATAGCAATCAGCCCCAGCATTTT
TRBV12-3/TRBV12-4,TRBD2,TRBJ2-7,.,CASSGGSSYEQYF,TGTGCCAGCAGCGGGGGGAGCTCCTACGAGCAGTACTTC